A single TCR beta chain is shown here with its context. The antigen remains undetermined. The sample belongs to a study of T-cell memory formation after mild COVID-19. Study at large: Clusters of TCRs were largely donor specific. The study's findings and limits: Later expanders leaned CD4+, whereas clones that contracted between day 15 and 85 were balanced CD4/CD8.

Trimming left V 2 bases short and J 3 bases short, with 16 bases between. The CDR3 loop spans 16 amino acids. Germline V gene sequence: CDR1 KGHSH, CDR2 LQKENI. The 5'RACE method, run with constant-segment primers, produced TCR alpha and TCR beta cDNA libraries (carrying sample barcodes and UMIs). TCRdb re-derived calls from the 5' RACE reads in MiXCR, one entry per CDR3 protein. The sample includes roughly 200,000 distinct CDR3 sequences, roughly 18% of them seen just once. The specimen was PBMCs or a T cell subset sorted from them (not recorded which). The chain uses TRBV18 and TRBJ1-1, with a tentative D call TRBD1 (6 bases). This clonotype originated in an adult woman who had mild COVID-19 (a few samples of this study predate the infection). Cell type and time point are not known. CDR3 nucleotides: TGTGCCAGCTCACCATCACAGGGAATTGGAGACACTGAAGCTTTCTTT. It codes for CASSPSQGIGDTEAFF.